This T cell receptor (beta chain) was recovered during a study of blood T cell repertoires in COVID-19. Study in general: From T cells, B-cell-depleted T cells, or PBMCs came the material, which was cDNA or gDNA.

The protocol was immunoSEQ multiplex PCR, while the TCRdb copy is restricted to in-frame clones and leaves out a portion. The profile shows a few hundred thousand clones, around nine tenths of them singletons. CDR1 SGHDT and CDR2 YYEEEE come from the germline V gene. This CDR3 contains 13 residues. The trim removed 5 bases at V and 3 bases at J, leaving 5 bases unmatched. One Seattle source followed patients from active infection through their disease course. V gene TRBV5-6 combines with J gene TRBJ2-7, with 7 bases that match TRBD2. Sequencing was done on a sample of peripheral blood. This TCR was recovered from a woman aged 25 to 39 with COVID-19, enrolled during active disease. CDR3 sequence: CASSLGGGYEQYF. The CDR3, as DNA: TGTGCCAGCAGTCTGGGCGGGGGCTACGAGCAGTACTTC.